A single sample is the source of the 17 T cell receptor beta chains below, sequenced in a study of CD8+CD57+ T cells in acquired aplastic anemia. In patients chosen for sequencing, flow cytometry had shown CD8+CD57+ cell expansion. It was genomic DNA that served as the template for profiling TCR beta VDJ and CDR3. TCRdb independently ran MiXCR on the reads; one entry per CDR3 protein. This sample yields roughly 500,000 distinct CDR3 sequences, of which about a third are seen a single time; 0.8% to 0.85% belongs to the top ten. The material sequenced was sorted CD4+, CD8+, or CD8+CD57+ T cells (not recorded which) from PBMCs. The receptors shown here come from a human donor with aplastic anemia.

This clonotype was found a few times. The V gene is TRBV6-6, the J gene TRBJ2-5; D perhaps matches TRBD1 (6 bases). Germline CDR1 and CDR2: MNHNY and SVGAGI (reference sequence). Trimming took off 4 bases at V and 3 bases at J, with 6 bases between the two ends. The CDR3 loop spans 12 amino acids. Written as DNA, the CDR3 is TGTGCCAGCAGTTGGGACAAAGAGACCCAGTACTTC. It is translated as CASSWDKETQYF.

J is TRBJ1-2 and V is TRBV19; D is uncertain. The ends were cut back, 5 bases at V and 2 bases at J, with 12 bases in the middle. The CDR3 is 14 amino acids. In germline, CDR1 is LNHDA, CDR2 SQIVND (reference sequence). For the CDR3, the DNA is TGTGCCAGTAGTTCATCCCTAGGGAACTATGGCTACACCTTC. It is translated as CASSSSLGNYGYTF. Together with reference TRBV19 and TRBJ1-2, the CDR3 gives the full variable domain: DGGITQSPKYLFRKEGQNVTLSCEQNLNHDAMYWYRQDPGQGLRLIYYSQIVNDFQKGDIAEGYSVSREKKESFPLTVTSAQKNPTAFYLCASSSSLGNYGYTFGSGTRLTVV.

The rearrangement links TRBV6-1 to TRBJ1-6; no clear D. CDR3 length equals 14 residues. The V gene's germline CDR1 is MNHNS and CDR2 SASEGT. Trimming pared 7 bases from V and 5 bases from J, leaving 12 bases between. CDR3 region: CASTFGVHNSPLHF. As DNA, the CDR3 is TGTGCCAGCACCTTTGGGGTCCATAATTCACCCCTCCACTTT.

This clonotype showed up many times. The chain uses TRBV7-6 and TRBJ2-3; 7 bases fit TRBD2. Unmatched junction bases numbered 2, after V lost 1 base and J lost 1 base. This CDR3 spans 15 amino acids. Germline CDR1 and CDR2: SGHVS and FNYEAQ. The CDR3 nucleotides read TGTGCCAGCAGCTTAGGTGGGGGGGGCACAGATACGCAGTATTTT. As protein: CASSLGGGGTDTQYF.

Concerning this clonotype itself: This may be a read error: a much more frequent sequence differs by one nucleotide. The chain has TRBV6-1 and TRBJ1-5; unclear D gene. The CDR3 covers 14 residues. Trimming pared 2 bases from V and 0 bases from J, leaving 5 bases between. CDR1 MNHNS and CDR2 SASEGT come from the germline V gene. The CDR3 bases are TGTGCCAGCAGTGAAAGGCCTAGCAATCAGCCCCAGCATTTT. This translates into CASSERPSNQPQHF.

The rearrangement uses TRBV15 and TRBJ2-7; 8 positions agree with TRBD1. This CDR3 spans 14 amino acids. CDR1 LNHNV and CDR2 YYDKDF come from the germline V gene (reference sequence). Trimming took 10 bases from V and 6 from J; bases not matched to a gene: 14. DNA of the CDR3: TGTGCCAGCAGTGCGGACAGGGTTCGTCTCGAGCAGTACTTC. Residues: CASSADRVRLEQYF.

The rearrangement links TRBV7-6 to TRBJ1-1; 8 nucleotides match TRBD1. Germline assignment: CDR1 SGHVS and CDR2 FNYEAQ. The length of the CDR3 is 16 residues. The V segment lost 1 base and the J segment 3 bases; nucleotides outside the gene matches: 7. The CDR3 nucleotides are TGTGCCAGCAGCTTAGTCCCAGGGGGCGCCGACACTGAAGCTTTCTTT. Protein: CASSLVPGGADTEAFF. The full variable domain, completed using reference TRBV7-6 and TRBJ1-1, is GAGVSQSPRYKVTKRGQDVALRCDPISGHVSLYWYRQALGQGPEFLTYFNYEAQQDKSGLPNDRFSAERPEGSISTLTIQRTEQRDSAMYRCASSLVPGGADTEAFFGQGTRLTVV.

There are many counts of this clonotype. The genes are TRBV19 and TRBJ2-1; possibly TRBD2 for D (6 bases). The CDR3 is 14 amino acids. CDR1 LNHDA and CDR2 SQIVND come from the germline V gene (reference sequence). Trimming left V 4 bases short and J 7 bases short, with 14 bases between. CDR3 sequence: CASSRDWTGNEQFF. CDR3 coding DNA: TGTGCCAGTAGTAGGGACTGGACTGGGAATGAGCAGTTCTTC.

In this sample, this clonotype turned up many times. The rearrangement joins TRBV4-3 to TRBJ2-7; D may be TRBD2 (6 bases). Trimming left V 0 bases short and J 5 bases short, with 8 bases between. Germline V lookup: CDR1 LGHNA, CDR2 YSLEER. This CDR3 has 13 amino acids. CDR3 DNA: TGCGCCAGCAGCCAAGAGGGACTTAACGAGCAGTACTTC. This sequence encodes CASSQEGLNEQYF.

This clonotype was seen a few times. V is TRBV16 and J is TRBJ1-5; D ambiguous. V lost 0 bases to trimming and J lost 3 bases, with 9 bases between them. The length of the CDR3 is 15 residues. Germline V gene lookup returns CDR1 KGHSY and CDR2 FQNENV. The CDR3 loop reads CASSQSSGFNQPQHF. The CDR3 bases are TGTGCCAGCAGCCAATCGTCAGGATTCAATCAGCCCCAGCATTTT.

This rearrangement joins TRBV7-2 to TRBJ1-1; tentative D call: TRBD1 (5 bases). Germline CDR1 reads SGHTA; CDR2 reads FQGNSA. The V and J ends lost 2 bases and 8 bases respectively, with 15 bases between them. CDR3 length equals 14 residues. CDR3 residues: CASSLIPGQLEAFF. Here the CDR3 DNA reads TGTGCCAGCAGCTTAATACCAGGGCAGCTGGAAGCTTTCTTT.

As for this clonotype: As the CDR3 is not closed by the conserved phenylalanine or tryptophan, this likely results from a read error. The chain employs TRBV6-5 and TRBJ1-2; no clear D gene. The germline gives CDR1 MNHEY, CDR2 SVGAGI. The germline V and J ends were trimmed by 0 bases and 0 bases, with 8 bases remaining between them. There are 15 residues in the CDR3. CDR3 loop: CASSYSGKTNYGYTL. CDR3 in DNA: TGTGCCAGCAGTTACTCGGGGAAGACTAACTATGGCTACACCCTC.

This clonotype was recorded at least ten times. The chain is built from TRBV5-1 and TRBJ1-3; no firm D call. Germline V gene sequence: CDR1 SGHRS, CDR2 YFSETQ. There are 13 residues in the CDR3. The V and J ends lost 0 bases and 3 bases respectively, with 4 bases between them. CDR3 amino acids: CASSLADGNTIYF. In nucleotides, the CDR3 is TGCGCCAGCAGCTTGGCCGATGGAAACACCATATATTTT.

The rearrangement joins TRBV10-3 to TRBJ1-6; a weak D match, TRBD1 (6 bases). In germline, CDR1 is ENHRY, CDR2 SYGVKD. Trimming removed 10 bases at V and 3 bases at J, with 10 bases between. The CDR3 runs 13 residues. CDR3 sequence: CANTTGYNSPLHF. The CDR3 DNA follows: TGTGCCAACACGACAGGCTATAATTCACCCCTCCACTTT.

This clonotype was recorded at least ten times. This chain uses TRBV24-1 with TRBJ2-7, with unresolved D. The CDR3 has 15 residues. V was pared by 8 bases and J by 1 base, with 17 bases between. Looked up from germline, CDR1 is KGHDR and CDR2 is SFDVKD. The CDR3: CATMITLSRSYEQYF. The DNA for the CDR3 is TGTGCCACCATGATCACCCTCAGCCGATCCTACGAGCAGTACTTC.

This clonotype appeared a few times. The chain joins TRBV10-3 to TRBJ1-2; D not resolved. CDR3 length: 13 amino acids. The germline V and J ends were trimmed by 1 base and 7 bases, with 10 bases remaining between them. The germline CDR1 and CDR2 sequences are ENHRY and SYGVKD. The CDR3 is CAISELRVPGYTF. The CDR3 region has the DNA TGTGCCATCAGTGAGTTAAGGGTACCTGGCTACACCTTC.

This clonotype occurred many times. Written as DNA, the CDR3 is TGTGCCACCAGTGCCTGGACAGGCTCCTACAATGAGCAGTTCTTC. Its translation: CATSAWTGSYNEQFF. The J gene is TRBJ2-1, the V gene TRBV24-1; 7 positions match TRBD1. Germline V CDR1 and CDR2: KGHDR, SFDVKD. The CDR3 is 15 amino acids. The J segment lost 0 bases and the V segment lost 5 bases, leaving 3 bases of the junction unmatched.